A single TCR beta chain is shown here with its context. The specificity of this receptor is unknown. No per-base quality is available; no much larger clone lies one base away. Taken from the germline V gene, the CDR1 and CDR2 loops are SGHTA and FQGNSA. From its cysteine to its phenylalanine, the CDR3 spans 14 amino acids. CDR3 DNA only is kept here, 42 bases in frame from base 1. Unmatched junction bases come to 8, with V trimmed by 3 bases and J by 6 bases. The sample is drawn from a study of blood T cell repertoires in COVID-19 (dated by TCRdb to the early 2020s). Context from the whole study: Samples from collaborators originated in the United States, Italy and Spain and spanned both the acute and convalescent phases of COVID-19. The material from the prospective study consisted of cDNA or gDNA derived from T cells, B-cell-depleted T cells, or PBMCs. The dataset comprised deeply sampled blood TCRbeta repertoires from subjects exposed to, actively infected with, or recovered from COVID-19. The repertoires were made available in a free public database intended to serve as a resource for research on the immune response to SARS-CoV-2. Samples were obtained from the ongoing ImmuneRACE study (first 160 participants) and from 1,000 to 1,500 subjects provided by 6 global collaborators. The sample metadata nearly always contained a de-identified subject ID, COVID-19 status, age in years and sex. Where HLA class I and class II types were available, the types were taken from metadata supplied by the sample provider, not from assay-based typing.

Whole blood was collected in K2EDTA tubes by collaborating institutions according to the institutions' own protocols. For TCRbeta analysis, collaborator samples were shipped as frozen whole blood, as isolated PBMCs, or as DNA extracted from either sample type. Results and caveats for the whole study, not just this receptor: How much clinical and demographic metadata was included differed by source and by participant, and the metadata was provided uncurated.

TCRbeta CDR3 regions were amplified from genomic DNA by means of the immunoSEQ Assay, a bias-controlled multiplex PCR. In the source study's methods: The number of nucleated cells in each sample was estimated from the amplification of reference gene primers within the assay. To quantify the absolute abundance of each unique TCRbeta CDR3 rearrangement, sequence reads were collapsed and filtered. Productive Simpson clonality was computed per sample as the square root of Simpson's diversity index over productive rearrangements. TCRdb retrieved this table from immuneACCESS and kept in-frame rearrangements only. Not all clones are present; in checked studies, unresolved V genes account for under half, and no reason is known for the remainder. The V and J calls and the clone size are those of that table, but D and trimming were determined from the DNA. Recorded for this sample are about 78,000 clones; around nine tenths of them occurred a single time. The top ten constitute 1.5% to 2.5% of the sample.

The V and J segments used are TRBV7-2 and TRBJ2-7, with 7 bases aligning to TRBD2. The sequencing input was peripheral blood. This clonotype originated in a woman aged 60-70 years with acute or convalescent COVID-19. The CDR3 sequence is CASSFAGRAGEQYF. The DNA sequence is TGTGCCAGCAGCTTTGCTGGGAGGGCCGGCGAGCAGTACTTC.